The 19 T cell receptor beta chains given below trace back to one sample, sequenced in a study of cytomegalovirus exposure and HLA in healthy donors. Profiling relied on immunoSEQ multiplex PCR, and the TCRdb table lists in-frame clones only, not all of them. The data contain almost 65,000 clones, 75% to 90% of them seen just once; the ten biggest clones take up approximately 1.5%. The specimen was PBMCs. These TCRs come from a woman aged 18 to 35 in good health and CMV-seronegative.

V is TRBV7-9 and J is TRBJ2-2, with 8 bases matching TRBD1. The CDR3 covers 16 residues. The germline gives CDR1 SEHNR, CDR2 FQNEAQ (reference sequence). V gave up 5 bases and J gave up 4 bases; unmatched junction bases: 9. The CDR3 reads CASSIRDRSSTGELFF. DNA for the CDR3: TGTGCCAGCAGCATCCGGGACAGGTCTTCCACCGGGGAGCTGTTTTTT. The whole variable domain, filled in from reference TRBV7-9 and TRBJ2-2, reads DTGVSQNPRHKITKRGQNVTFRCDPISEHNRLYWYRQTLGQGPEFLTYFQNEAQLEKSRLLSDRFSAERPKGSFSTLEIQRTEQGDSAMYLCASSIRDRSSTGELFFGEGSRLTVL.

The chain is built from TRBV20-1 and TRBJ2-1; D remains ambiguous. Trimming cost V 6 bases and J 9 bases, with 12 bases left between them. Germline lookup yields CDR1 DFQATT and CDR2 SNEGSKA (reference sequence). The CDR3 is 11 residues long. CDR3 loop: CSAPTVPEQFF. Here the CDR3 DNA reads TGCAGTGCCCCTACTGTTCCTGAGCAGTTCTTC.

The rearrangement uses TRBV11-2 and TRBJ2-2; TRBD2 is a possible D gene (6 bases). The CDR3 consists of 14 residues. Germline CDR1 and CDR2: SGHAT and FQNNGV. Trimming took off 5 bases at V and 8 bases at J, with 15 bases between the two ends. CDR3 in amino acids: CASSGDLTRGELFF. CDR3 nucleotides: TGTGCCAGCAGCGGGGACTTAACGCGGGGGGAGCTGTTTTTT.

CDR3 coding DNA: TGTGCCAGCTCACCAACCGACAGCTCTGGAAACACCATATATTTT. Amino acids: CASSPTDSSGNTIYF. The chain joins TRBV18 to TRBJ1-3, with a tentative D call TRBD1 (5 bases). There are 15 residues in the CDR3. The germline V gene has CDR1 KGHSH and CDR2 LQKENI. Trimming pared 2 bases from V and 0 bases from J, leaving 8 bases between.

As DNA, the CDR3 is TGTGCCAGCAGTGACTCCGGGGGATACAATGAGCAGTTCTTC. Translated, it gives CASSDSGGYNEQFF. V is TRBV6-4 and J is TRBJ2-1, with D tentatively TRBD2 (6 bases). CDR1 MRHNA and CDR2 SNTAGT come from the germline V gene. V lost 0 bases to trimming and J lost 4 bases, with 7 bases between them. This CDR3 comprises 14 residues.

This clone was seen just once. V and J are TRBV4-2 and TRBJ2-2; D unclear. The CDR3 consists of 16 residues. The germline CDR1 and CDR2 sequences are LGHNA and YNFKEQ. With 0 bases removed from V and 4 bases from J, the gap between germline ends came to 12 bases. In DNA form, the CDR3 reads TGTGCCAGCAGCCAAGATTCCAGGAAACCCACCGGGGAGCTGTTTTTT. It is translated as CASSQDSRKPTGELFF.

This clone was counted a few times. V gene TRBV4-2 combines with J gene TRBJ2-3; 8 positions match TRBD1. V lost 1 base to trimming and J lost 2 bases; unmatched junction nucleotides: 2. CDR3 length: 15 residues. Germline CDR1 LGHNA, CDR2 YNFKEQ. The CDR3 loop is CASSQGTGHTDTQYF. CDR3 sequence (DNA): TGTGCCAGCAGCCAAGGGACAGGGCACACAGATACGCAGTATTTT.

In this sample, this clone turned up a few times. The chain couples TRBV7-9 to TRBJ1-1, with D perhaps TRBD1 (5 bases). Trimming removed 5 bases from V and 10 bases from J, with 14 bases in between. Germline V gives CDR1 SEHNR, CDR2 FQNEAQ (reference sequence). This CDR3 has 12 amino acids. The CDR3 spells CASSPRQSGAFF. CDR3 DNA: TGTGCCAGCAGCCCGAGACAGAGTGGAGCTTTCTTT.

The chain recombines TRBV27 with TRBJ1-5; maybe TRBD1 (6 bases). CDR1 is MNHEY and CDR2 is SMNVEV in the germline V gene (reference sequence). The CDR3 consists of 15 residues. V dropped 6 bases and J dropped 2 bases, with 14 bases sitting between them. Written as DNA, the CDR3 is TGTGCCAGCAGGAGGGGGGGCATCGGCAATCAGCCCCAGCATTTT. Translating gives CASRRGGIGNQPQHF.

The rearrangement joins TRBV7-3 to TRBJ2-5, with a possible D match to TRBD1 (7 bases). V lost 5 bases to trimming and J lost 4 bases, with 14 bases between them. Germline CDR1 SGHTA, CDR2 FQGTGA. The CDR3 is 14 amino acids. The CDR3 region has the DNA TGTGCCAGCAGCCCAGGGGGGCCAGGAGAGACCCAGTACTTC. The encoded protein is CASSPGGPGETQYF. Based on the CDR3 plus reference TRBV7-3 and TRBJ2-5, the full variable domain is GAGVSQTPSNKVTEKGKYVELRCDPISGHTALYWYRQSLGQGPEFLIYFQGTGAADDSGLPNDRFFAVRPEGSVSTLKIQRTERGDSAVYLCASSPGGPGETQYFGPGTRLLVL.

V and J are TRBV6-5 and TRBJ2-3, with 8 positions matching TRBD2. Germline CDR1 and CDR2: MNHEY and SVGAGI. This CDR3 spans 14 amino acids. With 8 bases clipped from V and 3 bases from J, the junction kept 7 bases outside the gene matches. The CDR3 DNA is TGTGCCAGCCAACCACGGGGGGGTACAGATACGCAGTATTTT. Protein: CASQPRGGTDTQYF.

V gene TRBV7-2 combines with J gene TRBJ1-2, with 9 bases identical to TRBD1. The trim removed 5 bases at V and 7 bases at J, leaving 8 bases unmatched. The CDR3 is 14 residues long. Germline CDR1 is SGHTA and CDR2 is FQGNSA. The CDR3 loop reads CASSHVTGGGGYTF. CDR3 DNA sequence: TGTGCCAGCAGCCATGTAACAGGGGGCGGTGGCTACACCTTC. The full variable domain, completed using reference TRBV7-2 and TRBJ1-2, is GAGVSQSPSNKVTEKGKDVELRCDPISGHTALYWYRQSLGQGLEFLIYFQGNSAPDKSGLPSDRFSAERTGGSVSTLTIQRTQQEDSAVYLCASSHVTGGGGYTFGSGTRLTVV.

The sample holds a few counts of this clone. The chain uses TRBV10-3 and TRBJ1-2, with a possible D match to TRBD1 (5 bases). V shed 0 bases and J shed 7 bases, with 9 bases lying between them. The CDR3 has 13 amino acids. From germline, CDR1 is ENHRY and CDR2 SYGVKD. This CDR3 is CAISESGRSGYTF. CDR3 coding DNA: TGTGCCATCAGTGAGTCGGGGCGCTCTGGCTACACCTTC.

This clone occurred a few times. The chain is built from TRBV7-2 and TRBJ1-2; D gene uncertain. CDR1 and CDR2 (germline): SGHTA, FQGNSA. The CDR3 sequence is 13 residues long. Trimming removed 4 bases from V and 1 base from J, with 7 bases in between. The CDR3 DNA reads TGTGCCAGCAGCTCCCTTCGTAACTATGGCTACACCTTC. It yields the protein CASSSLRNYGYTF.

The gene calls are TRBV29-1 and TRBJ1-1; 9 nucleotides agree with TRBD1. J was trimmed by 7 bases and V by 4 bases; bases with no gene match: 1. The CDR3 contains 11 residues. Germline V gene sequence: CDR1 SQVTM, CDR2 ANQGSEA. CDR3 sequence: CSVGDRVEAFF. CDR3 nucleotide sequence: TGCAGCGTTGGGGACAGGGTTGAAGCTTTCTTT. The whole variable domain, remainder taken from reference TRBV29-1 and TRBJ1-1, is SAVISQKPSRDICQRGTSLTIQCQVDSQVTMMFWYRQQPGQSLTLIATANQGSEATYESGFVIDKFPISRPNLTFSTLTVSNMSPEDSSIYLCSVGDRVEAFFGQGTRLTVV.

V usage is TRBV9 and J usage is TRBJ1-1; TRBD1 aligns across 9 bases. V lost 3 bases and J lost 5; bases outside the gene matches: 11. CDR1 is SGDLS, CDR2 YYNGEE, per germline. There are 16 residues in the CDR3. CDR3 loop: CASSAEQPGQGTEAFF. The CDR3 DNA follows: TGTGCCAGCAGCGCTGAACAACCGGGACAGGGTACTGAAGCTTTCTTT.

The V gene is TRBV28, the J gene TRBJ2-1; no definite D call. Germline CDR1 is MDHEN and CDR2 is SYDVKM. This CDR3 has 11 residues. The V end was cut by 8 bases, the J end by 3 bases, with 5 bases between. The CDR3 bases are TGTGCCAGCGAGTTCTACAATGAGCAGTTCTTC. It codes for CASEFYNEQFF.

The chain links TRBV4-3 to TRBJ1-2; D is uncertain. CDR1 is LGHNA and CDR2 is YSLEER in the germline V gene. The CDR3 has 15 amino acids. Trimming took 0 bases from V and 1 from J, leaving 9 bases between them. CDR3 region: CASSQDRGNNYGYTF. CDR3 coding DNA: TGCGCCAGCAGCCAAGATCGGGGTAATAACTATGGCTACACCTTC.

Worth noting for this clone: This specimen includes other DNA sequences encoding the same CDR3. CDR3 DNA sequence: TGTGCCAGCAGCTCCCTAGCGGGGGAGCAGTACTTC. This codes for CASSSLAGEQYF. This sequence joins TRBV7-9 and TRBJ2-7, with 9 bases identical to TRBD2. Trimming took 4 bases from V and 7 from J; bases not matched to a gene: 2. CDR3 size: 12 residues. The V gene's germline CDR1 is SEHNR and CDR2 FQNEAQ (reference sequence).